Listed below are T cell receptor beta chains from one sample, sequenced in a study of T cell changes during pregnancy in multiple sclerosis. Only in-frame clones appear in the TCRdb table, and some are missing; sequencing was by immunoSEQ multiplex PCR. The repertoire consists of approximately 50,000 clones, with around 90% occurring once and the leading ten covering 1.3%. Material: peripheral blood, obtained in the second trimester of pregnancy. These receptors were collected from a female donor with multiple sclerosis, enrolled in a pregnancy study. Each CDR3 is given with its conserved first and last residue. A D gene is named only where the DNA matches it firmly. Where a row states a size, it is once, few, many or the class of an expanded clone; other rows omit it.

size,V,J,D,DNA,CDR3
.,TRBV5-5,TRBJ2-7,TRBD1,TGTGCCAGCAGCCCAACGGGGACAGCCACCTACGAGCAGTACTTC,CASSPTGTATYEQYF
.,TRBV6-1,TRBJ2-2,TRBD1,TGTGCCAGCAGTGAACAGGGGGCCGCGAACACCGGGGAGCTGTTTTTT,CASSEQGAANTGELFF
once,TRBV7-6,TRBJ2-2,.,TGTGCCAGCAGCCCACTGGGGCAGGGATCGTCCGGGGAGCTGTTTTTT,CASSPLGQGSSGELFF
.,TRBV19,TRBJ2-3,.,TGTGCCAGTAGTTATCGGTCTGGTTCGACAGATACGCAGTATTTT,CASSYRSGSTDTQYF
.,TRBV7-9,TRBJ2-3,.,TGTGCCAGCAGCTTAGCGTGGGGGGAAGCAGATACGCAGTATTTT,CASSLAWGEADTQYF
.,TRBV30,TRBJ2-7,TRBD2,TGTGCCTGGAGGGGACTAGCGGGGAGCTCCTACGAGCAGTACTTC,CAWRGLAGSSYEQYF
.,TRBV2,TRBJ2-7,.,TGTGCCAGCAGTGAACGAGGGCCATCCGAGCAGTACTTC,CASSERGPSEQYF
.,TRBV11-2,TRBJ2-1,.,TGTGCCAGCTATACAGGTCCGACAGACACCAATGAGCAGTTCTTC,CASYTGPTDTNEQFF
.,TRBV28,TRBJ1-2,TRBD1,TGTGCCAGCAGTTTACAGCCGGGACAGGGAGCAGGCTACACCTTC,CASSLQPGQGAGYTF
.,TRBV7-9,TRBJ1-1,TRBD1,TGTGCCAGCAGCATACAGGGGGGGGAGACTGAAGCTTTCTTT,CASSIQGGETEAFF
.,TRBV7-3,TRBJ2-2,.,TGTGCCAGCAGCCCCAGGGTCTCCGGGGAGCTGTTTTTT,CASSPRVSGELFF